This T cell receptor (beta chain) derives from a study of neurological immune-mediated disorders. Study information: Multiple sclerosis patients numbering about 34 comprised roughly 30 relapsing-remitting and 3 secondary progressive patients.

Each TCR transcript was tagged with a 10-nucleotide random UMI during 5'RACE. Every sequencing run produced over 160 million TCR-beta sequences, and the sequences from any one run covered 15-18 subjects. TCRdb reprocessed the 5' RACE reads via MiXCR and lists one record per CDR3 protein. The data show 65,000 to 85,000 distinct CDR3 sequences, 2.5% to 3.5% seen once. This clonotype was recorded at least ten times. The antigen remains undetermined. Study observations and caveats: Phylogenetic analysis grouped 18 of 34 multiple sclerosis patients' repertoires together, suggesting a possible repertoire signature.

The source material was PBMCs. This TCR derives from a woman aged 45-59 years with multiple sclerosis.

The CDR3 DNA follows: TGTGCCAGCAGCTTATTTGGGGGGACAACTTACAATGAGCAGTTCTTC. Protein: CASSLFGGTTYNEQFF. The genes are TRBV5-5 and TRBJ2-1, with D possibly being TRBD1 or TRBD2 (6 bases each). Germline loops: CDR1 SGHKS, CDR2 YYEKEE (reference sequence). V lost 2 bases and J 4 bases, leaving 16 bases between the germline ends. The CDR3 totals 16 residues.